This is a list of T cell receptor beta chains from one sample in a study of blood T cell repertoires in COVID-19. Here immunoSEQ multiplex PCR was the method, and the copy in TCRdb shows in-frame clones only, minus some. The table includes 55,000 to 70,000 clones, around 90% detected once. Sequenced material: peripheral blood. All receptors derive from a man aged 40-49 years with COVID-19, enrolled during active disease. Both conserved end residues are part of each CDR3. A D gene is named only where the DNA matches it firmly. Where a row states a size, it is once, few, many or the class of an expanded clone; other rows omit it.

>TRBJ2-3|TRBV30|-|TRBD2
TGTGCCTGGAGTCTCGGCGGGGGGGATAGCACAGATACGCAGTATTTT
CAWSLGGGDSTDTQYF
>TRBJ1-2|TRBV27|-|-
TGTGCCAGCAGTACCAGGAGGGAAGTAAACTATGGCTACACCTTC
CASSTRREVNYGYTF
>TRBJ2-7|TRBV5-5|-|-
TGTGCCAGCAGCTTAACAGGGATGACCTACGAGCAGTACTTC
CASSLTGMTYEQYF
>TRBJ2-1|TRBV6-5|-|TRBD2
TGTGCCACTCAGCGGGACGTCTACAATGAGCAGTTCTTC
CATQRDVYNEQFF
>TRBJ2-7|TRBV12-5|-|TRBD1
TGTGCTAGTGGTTCGGGACAGGGATCCTACGAGCAGTACTTC
CASGSGQGSYEQYF
>TRBJ1-1|TRBV7-9|-|TRBD1
TGTGCCAGCAGCCAAACAATCGACAGGGGATTGGCTTTCTTT
CASSQTIDRGLAFF
>TRBJ1-1|TRBV2|-|-
TGTGCCAGCAGTGAAGCGGGGAGGGGCACTGAAGCTTTCTTT
CASSEAGRGTEAFF
>TRBJ2-7|TRBV3-1/TRBV3-2|-|-
TGTGCCAGCAGCCCCGAAAGTAGCGAGCAGTACTTC
CASSPESSEQYF
>TRBJ2-7|TRBV19|-|TRBD1
TGTGCCAGTAGTGACGACAGGGCCTCCTACGAGCAGTACTTC
CASSDDRASYEQYF
>TRBJ2-5|TRBV29-1|-|-
TGCAGCGTTGAGGGGGGAACAGGACAGGAAGAGACCCAGTACTTC
CSVEGGTGQEETQYF
>TRBJ1-5|TRBV5-3|-|TRBD1
TGTGCCAGAAGCGCACCGGGACAGAGAAATCAGCCCCAGCATTTT
CARSAPGQRNQPQHF
>TRBJ2-3|TRBV6-5|-|TRBD2
TGTGCCAGCCGAGTGGGAGGGAGGGATACGCAGTATTTT
CASRVGGRDTQYF
>TRBJ2-1|TRBV5-4|once|-
TGTGCCAGCAGCTTGGACGGGAGCTCCTACAATGAGCAGTTCTTC
CASSLDGSSYNEQFF
>TRBJ2-1|TRBV6-1|-|-
TGTGCCAGCAGTGAAGCAGTCAGTGGGGGCTCTCTGCGATTTGTTCTCTTC
CASSEAVSGGSLRFVLF
>TRBJ2-5|TRBV5-1|-|-
TGCGCCAGCAGCTTCGAAGAGACCCAGTACTTC
CASSFEETQYF
>TRBJ2-1|TRBV3-1/TRBV3-2|-|TRBD1
TGTGCCAGCAGCTACAGACAGGGGGCGAGATTCGATGAGCAGTTCTTC
CASSYRQGARFDEQFF
>TRBJ1-1|TRBV5-1|-|-
TGCGCCAGCAGCTTCCAGGGTACGAACACTGAAGCTTTCTTT
CASSFQGTNTEAFF
>TRBJ2-7|TRBV5-1|-|TRBD1
TGCGCCAGCAGCCCGGACAGGGATCCGTACGAGCAGTACTTC
CASSPDRDPYEQYF
>TRBJ2-7|TRBV19|-|-
TGTGCCAGTAGTATTACCCTCTCAGCGTACGAGCAGTACTTC
CASSITLSAYEQYF
>TRBJ1-2|TRBV6-5|once|TRBD1
TGTGCAACCGACAGGGGGGATTGGAACTATGGCTACACCTTC
CATDRGDWNYGYTF